The next 26 T cell receptor beta chains were all read from a single sample in a study of shared clonotypes between healthy human individuals. Using immunoSEQ multiplex PCR, the repertoire was profiled, and TCRdb retains in-frame clones only, with some absent. The table lists some 1,900,000 clones, about 95% of them singletons. CD45RO-negative cells were positively selected for CCR7, leaving out terminally differentiated effector memory CD45RA+ cells. The sample was naive CD8+ T cells sorted from blood. All receptors come from a man aged 18 to 35 in good health.

This rearrangement joins TRBV19 to TRBJ2-7, with D possibly being TRBD2 (5 bases). The germline V and J ends were trimmed by 0 bases and 4 bases, with 13 bases remaining between them. The CDR3 sequence is 15 residues long. Germline V lookup: CDR1 LNHDA, CDR2 SQIVND (reference sequence). The CDR3 nucleotides read TGTGCCAGTAGTATAGAGTCGGGCCGGACTTACGAGCAGTACTTC. Amino acid sequence: CASSIESGRTYEQYF. The variable domain in full, with the rest retrieved from reference TRBV19 and TRBJ2-7, is DGGITQSPKYLFRKEGQNVTLSCEQNLNHDAMYWYRQDPGQGLRLIYYSQIVNDFQKGDIAEGYSVSREKKESFPLTVTSAQKNPTAFYLCASSIESGRTYEQYFGPGTRLTVT.

V and J are TRBV7-9 and TRBJ2-7; D may be TRBD2 (7 bases). Germline CDR1 and CDR2: SEHNR and FQNEAQ (reference sequence). This CDR3 is 14 amino acids long. Trimming took 1 base from V and 6 from J, leaving 13 bases between them. The CDR3 nucleotides are TGTGCCAGCAGCTTAGAGGGGGGGCAAGGCGAGCAGTACTTC. As protein: CASSLEGGQGEQYF.

The chain uses TRBV6-5 and TRBJ2-1; D might be TRBD1 or TRBD2, each matching 5 bases. V lost 8 bases to trimming and J lost 2 bases, with 16 bases between them. The CDR3 consists of 15 residues. Germline lookup yields CDR1 MNHEY and CDR2 SVGAGI. The CDR3 loop reads CASGTGQLAYNEQFF. The CDR3 nucleotides read TGTGCCAGCGGGACGGGGCAATTAGCCTACAATGAGCAGTTCTTC.

The chain employs TRBV6-5 and TRBJ2-5; D ambiguous. Germline CDR1 and CDR2: MNHEY and SVGAGI. Trimming left V 5 bases short and J 0 bases short, with 10 bases between. The CDR3 is 14 amino acids. The CDR3 nucleotides read TGTGCCAGCAGTCCGGACGTAAACCAAGAGACCCAGTACTTC. The encoded protein is CASSPDVNQETQYF.

The CDR3 sequence is CASSEATGTSGSANTGELFF. DNA of the CDR3: TGTGCCAGCAGTGAAGCTACCGGGACTAGCGGGTCCGCGAACACCGGGGAGCTGTTTTTT. The chain combines TRBV2 with TRBJ2-2; 12 nucleotides match TRBD2. This CDR3 region has 20 residues. J gave up 0 bases and V 0 bases, and 8 bases lay outside the gene matches. Germline CDR1 SNHLY, CDR2 FYNNEI.

This clone was found once. The CDR3 protein is CASSLEPGVDYEQYF. In nucleotides, the CDR3 is TGTGCCAGCAGCTTAGAGCCCGGGGTCGACTACGAGCAGTACTTC. This chain links TRBV11-2 with TRBJ2-7; TRBD2 might be the D (5 bases). The germline CDR1 and CDR2 sequences are SGHAT and FQNNGV. The CDR3 length is 15 residues. Trimming took off 0 bases at V and 3 bases at J, with 12 bases between the two ends.

The gene calls are TRBV11-2 and TRBJ2-5; 9 bases match TRBD1. The V segment lost 5 bases and the J segment 1 base; nucleotides outside the gene matches: 5. The germline V gene has CDR1 SGHAT and CDR2 FQNNGV. The CDR3 contains 15 residues. The CDR3 nucleotides are TGTGCCAGCAGCACATGGACAGGGGTCCAAGAGACCCAGTACTTC. Translated: CASSTWTGVQETQYF. Filled out from reference TRBV11-2 and TRBJ2-5, the complete variable domain reads EAGVAQSPRYKIIEKRQSVAFWCNPISGHATLYWYQQILGQGPKLLIQFQNNGVVDDSQLPKDRFSAERLKGVDSTLKIQPAKLEDSAVYLCASSTWTGVQETQYFGPGTRLLVL.

The J gene is TRBJ2-7, the V gene TRBV13; TRBD1 agrees at 8 bases. Trimming removed 5 bases from V and 7 bases from J; junction bases left unmatched: 7. CDR1 is PRHDT, CDR2 FYEKMQ, per germline (reference sequence). This CDR3 contains 13 residues. CDR3 nucleotides: TGTGCCAGCAGCGCCGGACAGGGTTTGGAGCAGTACTTC. Translation: CASSAGQGLEQYF.

The V call is TRBV30, the J call TRBJ2-7; no definite D call. CDR3 size: 13 residues. V lost 6 bases and J lost 0, with 12 bases in between. Germline V gene lookup returns CDR1 GTSNPN and CDR2 SVGIG (reference sequence). CDR3 in amino acids: CACIPDSSYEQYF. CDR3 bases: TGTGCCTGTATACCTGATAGCTCCTACGAGCAGTACTTC.

V gene TRBV11-2 combines with J gene TRBJ2-7; D ambiguous. The CDR3 is 15 amino acids. Between the trimmed V and J ends, which lost 1 base and 2 bases, there was a span of 12 bases. CDR1 and CDR2 from the germline V gene are SGHAT and FQNNGV. The CDR3 reads CASSLAGSFPYEQYF. The CDR3 bases are TGTGCCAGCAGCTTAGCCGGCAGCTTCCCCTACGAGCAGTACTTC.

The rearrangement joins TRBV30 to TRBJ2-7; 8 bases agree with TRBD1. The CDR3 loop spans 15 amino acids. The germline gives CDR1 GTSNPN, CDR2 SVGIG (reference sequence). V lost 3 bases and J lost 1; bases outside the gene matches: 8. CDR3 sequence: CAWRWPGQVSYEQYF. The CDR3 DNA reads TGTGCCTGGAGATGGCCGGGACAGGTGTCCTACGAGCAGTACTTC.

A note on this clone: The same CDR3 also results from other DNA sequences found in this sample. The chain has TRBV5-1 and TRBJ2-7; D call uncertain. V was trimmed by 0 bases and J by 2 bases, leaving 6 bases between them. CDR3 length: 13 amino acids. In germline, CDR1 is SGHRS, CDR2 YFSETQ. Written as DNA, the CDR3 is TGCGCCAGCAGCTTGGAGTTAGCCTACGAGCAGTACTTC. It translates to CASSLELAYEQYF. The full variable domain, in which reference TRBV5-1 and TRBJ2-7 provide the parts outside the CDR3, is KAGVTQTPRYLIKTRGQQVTLSCSPISGHRSVSWYQQTPGQGLQFLFEYFSETQRNKGNFPGRFSGRQFSNSRSEMNVSTLELGDSALYLCASSLELAYEQYFGPGTRLTVT.

The chain uses TRBV5-6 and TRBJ2-1, with D unresolved. The V and J ends lost 1 base and 4 bases respectively, with 6 bases between them. The CDR3 extends over 13 amino acids. Germline assignment: CDR1 SGHDT and CDR2 YYEEEE. In DNA, the CDR3 is TGTGCCAGCAGCTTGTGGGGATACAATGAGCAGTTCTTC. This codes for CASSLWGYNEQFF.

V is TRBV30 and J is TRBJ2-3; tentatively, D is TRBD1 (6 bases). V was clipped by 7 bases and J by 2 bases, with 16 bases between them. The germline CDR1 and CDR2 sequences are GTSNPN and SVGIG (reference sequence). The CDR3 length is 14 residues. CDR3 region: CASNPQGFTDTQYF. CDR3 DNA: TGTGCCTCCAATCCCCAGGGGTTCACAGATACGCAGTATTTT.

This chain joins TRBV5-4 and TRBJ1-2; the match to TRBD1 covers 9 bases. The junction had 4 bases not matched to a gene; V was cut back by 5 bases and J by 8 bases. Germline V gene lookup returns CDR1 SGHNT and CDR2 YYREEE (reference sequence). CDR3 length: 12 amino acids. The CDR3 loop is CASRDRGGGYTF. CDR3 DNA: TGTGCCAGCAGGGACAGGGGTGGCGGCTACACCTTC. Drawing the rest from reference TRBV5-4 and TRBJ1-2, the complete variable domain is ETGVTQSPTHLIKTRGQQVTLRCSSQSGHNTVSWYQQALGQGPQFIFQYYREEENGRGNFPPRFSGLQFPNYSSELNVNALELDDSALYLCASRDRGGGYTFGSGTRLTVV.

A word on this clone: In the same sample, other DNA sequences code for this CDR3. V and J are TRBV19 and TRBJ2-1; D remains unclear. V lost 3 bases and J lost 0, with 9 bases in between. The V gene's germline CDR1 is LNHDA and CDR2 SQIVND (reference sequence). The CDR3 contains 15 residues. CDR3 amino acids: CASSIGPSSYNEQFF. The CDR3 coding sequence is TGTGCCAGTAGTATTGGGCCGAGCTCCTACAATGAGCAGTTCTTC.

The chain employs TRBV5-1 and TRBJ2-3, with D perhaps assigned TRBD1 or TRBD2 (5 bases each). Trimming removed 0 bases from V and 6 bases from J, with 14 bases in between. The CDR3 runs to 15 residues. Germline assignment: CDR1 SGHRS and CDR2 YFSETQ. The CDR3 nucleotides are TGCGCCAGCAGCTTGGGGCCGGGGCTGATGGATACGCAGTATTTT. As protein: CASSLGPGLMDTQYF.

The chain uses TRBV7-9 and TRBJ2-1; D might be TRBD2 (6 bases). This CDR3 is built from 17 residues. Deletions cut 5 bases from V and 4 bases from J, with 21 bases between. Germline CDR1 reads SEHNR; CDR2 reads FQNEAQ (reference sequence). The CDR3 region is CASSLINEAGLYNEQFF. DNA of the CDR3: TGTGCCAGCAGCCTAATAAACGAAGCGGGCCTTTACAATGAGCAGTTCTTC.

The chain joins TRBV5-6 to TRBJ2-7; D might be TRBD2 (6 bases). Trimming removed 3 bases from V and 2 bases from J, with 15 bases in between. Per the germline V gene, CDR1 is SGHDT and CDR2 is YYEEEE. CDR3 length: 15 residues. CDR3 coding DNA: TGTGCCAGCAGCTGGACGGGCGGGATACCCTACGAGCAGTACTTC. This translates into CASSWTGGIPYEQYF.

The chain combines TRBV6-5 with TRBJ2-1; TRBD2 matches 8 bases. The germline V gene encodes CDR1 MNHEY and CDR2 SVGAGI. The length of the CDR3 is 14 residues. V was pared by 5 bases and J by 5 bases, with 5 bases of the junction left unmatched. The CDR3: CASSGRGGNNEQFF. The CDR3 coding sequence is TGTGCCAGCAGTGGCCGCGGGGGGAACAATGAGCAGTTCTTC.

The gene calls are TRBV27 and TRBJ1-4; 9 nucleotides line up with TRBD1. The V and J ends lost 3 bases and 8 bases, in that order; junction bases with no gene match: 13. Germline CDR1 reads MNHEY; CDR2 reads SMNVEV (reference sequence). This CDR3 has 17 amino acids. The CDR3, as DNA: TGTGCCAGCAGTTTTATCCCGTTGGGGACAGGGACGGAAAAACTGTTTTTT. Amino acids: CASSFIPLGTGTEKLFF.

In its sample, this clone was seen once. Other DNA sequences in this specimen translate into the identical CDR3. The rearrangement uses TRBV27 and TRBJ2-2; the D gene is possibly TRBD1 (5 bases). Trimming took 2 bases from V and 3 from J, leaving 7 bases between them. The CDR3 consists of 14 residues. The germline gives CDR1 MNHEY, CDR2 SMNVEV (reference sequence). CDR3 bases: TGTGCCAGCAGTTTAATAGGGGACACCGGGGAGCTGTTTTTT. The encoded protein is CASSLIGDTGELFF.

The V and J genes are TRBV5-8 and TRBJ1-1, with D maybe TRBD1 (6 bases). Deletions cut 4 bases from V and 6 bases from J, with 10 bases between. Germline V CDR1 and CDR2: SGHTS, YDEGEE. The CDR3 has 12 residues. The CDR3 bases are TGTGCCAGCAGCAATGGGGGGCCTGAAGCTTTCTTT. Amino acids: CASSNGGPEAFF.

The chain is built from TRBV13 and TRBJ1-4, with D possibly being TRBD1 (6 bases). Germline CDR1 and CDR2: PRHDT and FYEKMQ (reference sequence). The CDR3 length is 19 residues. The ends were cut back, 4 bases at V and 0 bases at J, with 21 bases in the middle. The DNA for the CDR3 is TGTGCCAGCAGCTCACATAGCGGTGTTACAGGGTCAACTAATGAAAAACTGTTTTTT. Translation gives CASSSHSGVTGSTNEKLFF.

The CDR3 DNA sequence: TGCGCCAGCAGAGATCCACCAGCAGGGACTGAAGCTTTCTTT. Its protein is CASRDPPAGTEAFF. The V and J genes are TRBV5-1 and TRBJ1-1, with D maybe TRBD1 (5 bases). From germline, CDR1 is SGHRS and CDR2 YFSETQ. The CDR3 has 14 residues. V was trimmed by 5 bases and J by 5 bases, leaving 16 bases between them.

V is TRBV7-6 and J is TRBJ2-7; TRBD2 aligns across 7 bases. Germline trimming cut 2 bases from V and 5 bases from J; bases unmatched to any gene: 12. The CDR3 consists of 16 residues. Germline values: CDR1 SGHVS, CDR2 FNYEAQ. CDR3 loop: CASSLSGAGDLDEQYF. Here the CDR3 DNA reads TGTGCCAGCAGCTTAAGTGGTGCGGGAGATCTGGACGAGCAGTACTTC.